The T cell receptor beta chain under discussion was sequenced for a study of blood T cells in healthy people across ages. Using a J-beta primer mix together with a sample-barcoded 5' primer, a second PCR was run for roughly 6 to 12 cycles. TCRdb itself ran the 5' RACE reads through MiXCR, one entry per CDR3 protein. The table shows some 1.4 million distinct CDR3 sequences, with approximately 38% occurring only once. This clonotype was counted a few times. Sequenced: blood. This clonotype was sampled from a woman aged 18-29 years in good health.

The CDR3 DNA follows: TGTGCCACCAGACGATGGGGGGAAGCGACAGATACGCAGTATTTT. Translating it yields CATRRWGEATDTQYF. This chain connects TRBV15 to TRBJ2-3; D possibly corresponds to TRBD2 (6 bases). The germline V gene has CDR1 LNHNV and CDR2 YYDKDF (reference sequence). Deletions cut 6 bases from V and 3 bases from J, with 16 bases between. The CDR3 contains 15 residues.